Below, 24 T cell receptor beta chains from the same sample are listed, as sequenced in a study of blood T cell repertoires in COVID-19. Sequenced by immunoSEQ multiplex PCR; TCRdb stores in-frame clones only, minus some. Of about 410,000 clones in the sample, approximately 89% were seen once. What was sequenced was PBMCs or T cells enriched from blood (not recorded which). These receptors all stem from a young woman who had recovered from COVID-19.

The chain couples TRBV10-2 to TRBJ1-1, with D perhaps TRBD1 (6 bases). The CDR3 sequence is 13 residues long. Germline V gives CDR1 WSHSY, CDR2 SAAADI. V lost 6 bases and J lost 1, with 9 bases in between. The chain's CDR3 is CASRTQGNTEAFF. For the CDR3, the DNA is TGCGCCAGCAGGACACAGGGGAACACTGAAGCTTTCTTT.

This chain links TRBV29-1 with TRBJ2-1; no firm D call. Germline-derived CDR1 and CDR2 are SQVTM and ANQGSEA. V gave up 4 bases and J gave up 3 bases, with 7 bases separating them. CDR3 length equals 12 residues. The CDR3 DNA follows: TGCAGCGTTGCGGTCAACTACAATGAGCAGTTCTTC. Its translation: CSVAVNYNEQFF.

The CDR3, as DNA: TGTGCCAGCAGTTTACGACAGGGGCCCACCTACGAGCAGTACTTC. It specifies CASSLRQGPTYEQYF. The chain employs TRBV27 and TRBJ2-7, with 8 bases that match TRBD1. Germline assignment: CDR1 MNHEY and CDR2 SMNVEV (reference sequence). The CDR3 runs to 15 residues. Trimming removed 2 bases from V and 2 bases from J; junction bases left unmatched: 5.

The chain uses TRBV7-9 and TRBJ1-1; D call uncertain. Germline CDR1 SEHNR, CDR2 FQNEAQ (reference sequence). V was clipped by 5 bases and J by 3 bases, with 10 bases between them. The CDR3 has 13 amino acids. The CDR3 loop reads CASSPGRDTEAFF. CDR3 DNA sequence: TGTGCCAGCAGCCCCGGCCGGGACACTGAAGCTTTCTTT. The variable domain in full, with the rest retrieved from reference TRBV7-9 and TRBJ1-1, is DTGVSQNPRHKITKRGQNVTFRCDPISEHNRLYWYRQTLGQGPEFLTYFQNEAQLEKSRLLSDRFSAERPKGSFSTLEIQRTEQGDSAMYLCASSPGRDTEAFFGQGTRLTVV.

The CDR3, as DNA: TGCGCCAGCAACCGGGCCTCAAATAGCGATGAGCAGTTCTTC. It encodes CASNRASNSDEQFF. The chain joins TRBV10-2 to TRBJ2-1, with a tentative D call TRBD2 (5 bases). This CDR3 is 14 amino acids long. CDR1 WSHSY and CDR2 SAAADI come from the germline V gene. Trimming left V 7 bases short and J 8 bases short, with 18 bases between.

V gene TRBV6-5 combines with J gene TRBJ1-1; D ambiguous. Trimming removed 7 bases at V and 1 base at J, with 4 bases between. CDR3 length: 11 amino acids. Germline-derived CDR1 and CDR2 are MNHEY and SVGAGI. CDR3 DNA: TGTGCCAGCATCTCGAACACTGAAGCTTTCTTT. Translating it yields CASISNTEAFF.

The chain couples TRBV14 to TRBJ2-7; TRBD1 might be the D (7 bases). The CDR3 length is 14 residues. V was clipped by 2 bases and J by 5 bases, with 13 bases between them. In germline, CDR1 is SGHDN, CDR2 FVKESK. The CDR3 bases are TGTGCCAGCAGCCAACGGGGGACAGTCCACGAGCAGTACTTC. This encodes CASSQRGTVHEQYF.

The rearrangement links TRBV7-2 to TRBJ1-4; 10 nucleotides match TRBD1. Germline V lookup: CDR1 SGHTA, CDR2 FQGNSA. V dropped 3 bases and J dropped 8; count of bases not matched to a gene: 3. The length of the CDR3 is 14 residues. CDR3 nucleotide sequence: TGTGCCAGCAGCTTGACAGGGGGCGGGGAAAAACTGTTTTTT. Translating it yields CASSLTGGGEKLFF.

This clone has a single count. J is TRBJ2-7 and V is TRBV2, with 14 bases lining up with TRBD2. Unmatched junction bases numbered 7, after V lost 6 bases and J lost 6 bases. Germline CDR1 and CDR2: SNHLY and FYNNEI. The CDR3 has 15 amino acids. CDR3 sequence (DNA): TGTGCCAGCAGGGGGCCGGGACTAGCGGGAGTCGAGCAGTACTTC. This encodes CASRGPGLAGVEQYF. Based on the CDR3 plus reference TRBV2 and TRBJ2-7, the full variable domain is EPEVTQTPSHQVTQMGQEVILRCVPISNHLYFYWYRQILGQKVEFLVSFYNNEISEKSEIFDDQFSVERPDGSNFTLKIRSTKLEDSAMYFCASRGPGLAGVEQYFGPGTRLTVT.

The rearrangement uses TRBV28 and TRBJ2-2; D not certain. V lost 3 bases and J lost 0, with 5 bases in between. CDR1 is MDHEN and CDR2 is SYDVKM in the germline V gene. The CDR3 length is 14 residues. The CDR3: CASSFSSNTGELFF. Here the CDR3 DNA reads TGTGCCAGCAGTTTTTCCTCGAACACCGGGGAGCTGTTTTTT.

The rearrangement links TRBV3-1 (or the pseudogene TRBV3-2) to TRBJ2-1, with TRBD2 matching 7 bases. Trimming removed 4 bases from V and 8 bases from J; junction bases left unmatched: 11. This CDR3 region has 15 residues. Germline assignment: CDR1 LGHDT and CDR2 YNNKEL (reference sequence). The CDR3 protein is CASSPRTSAFDEQFF. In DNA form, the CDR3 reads TGTGCCAGCAGCCCGAGGACTAGTGCGTTCGATGAGCAGTTCTTC.

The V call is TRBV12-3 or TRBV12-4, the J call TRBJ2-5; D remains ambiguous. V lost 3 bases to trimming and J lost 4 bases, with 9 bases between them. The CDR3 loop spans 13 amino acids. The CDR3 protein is CASSLSVVETQYF. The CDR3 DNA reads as TGTGCCAGCAGTTTGTCAGTTGTAGAGACCCAGTACTTC.

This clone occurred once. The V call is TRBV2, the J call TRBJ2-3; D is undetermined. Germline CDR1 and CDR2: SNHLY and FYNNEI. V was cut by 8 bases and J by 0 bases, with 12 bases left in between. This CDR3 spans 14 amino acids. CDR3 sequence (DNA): TGTGCCAGCTACCCTTCAACTAGCACAGATACGCAGTATTTT. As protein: CASYPSTSTDTQYF.

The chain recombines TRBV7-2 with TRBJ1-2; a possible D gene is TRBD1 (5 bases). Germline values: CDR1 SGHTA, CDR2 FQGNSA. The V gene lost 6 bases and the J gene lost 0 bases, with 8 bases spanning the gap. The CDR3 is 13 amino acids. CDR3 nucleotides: TGTGCCAGCAGGAAGACAGCTAACTATGGCTACACCTTC. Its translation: CASRKTANYGYTF.

The CDR3 DNA sequence: TGTGCCAGCACCGGACAGGGTGGGAACACTGAAGCTTTCTTT. This codes for CASTGQGGNTEAFF. V and J are TRBV2 and TRBJ1-1; 8 nucleotides line up with TRBD1. The V gene's germline CDR1 is SNHLY and CDR2 FYNNEI. CDR3 length: 14 residues. Losses at the gene ends were 7 bases for V and 1 base for J; bases not matched to a gene: 5.

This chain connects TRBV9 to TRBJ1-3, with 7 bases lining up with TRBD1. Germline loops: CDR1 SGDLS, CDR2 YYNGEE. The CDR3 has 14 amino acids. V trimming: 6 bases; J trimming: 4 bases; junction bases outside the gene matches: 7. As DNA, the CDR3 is TGTGCCAGCAAGAGGGGGCCAGAAGGAAACACCATATATTTT. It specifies CASKRGPEGNTIYF. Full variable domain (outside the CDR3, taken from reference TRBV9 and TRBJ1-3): DSGVTQTPKHLITATGQRVTLRCSPRSGDLSVYWYQQSLDQGLQFLIQYYNGEERAKGNILERFSAQQFPDLHSELNLSSLELGDSALYFCASKRGPEGNTIYFGEGSWLTVV.

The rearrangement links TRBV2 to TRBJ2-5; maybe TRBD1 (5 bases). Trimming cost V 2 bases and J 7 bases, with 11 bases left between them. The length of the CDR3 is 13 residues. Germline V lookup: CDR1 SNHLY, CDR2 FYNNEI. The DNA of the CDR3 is TGTGCCAGCAGTGAACAGGGTACGTGGACCCAGTACTTC. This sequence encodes CASSEQGTWTQYF.

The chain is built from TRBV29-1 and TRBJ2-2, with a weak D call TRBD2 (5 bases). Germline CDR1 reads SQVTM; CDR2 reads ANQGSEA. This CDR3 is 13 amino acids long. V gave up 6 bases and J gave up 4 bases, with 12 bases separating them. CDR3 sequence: CSVLAGVTGELFF. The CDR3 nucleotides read TGCAGCGTCCTGGCCGGGGTCACCGGGGAGCTGTTTTTT.

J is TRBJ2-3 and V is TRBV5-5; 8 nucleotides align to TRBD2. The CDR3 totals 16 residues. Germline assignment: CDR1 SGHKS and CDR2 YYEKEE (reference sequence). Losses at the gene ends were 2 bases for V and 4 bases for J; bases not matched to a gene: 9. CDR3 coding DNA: TGTGCCAGCAGCTTAGGACTAGCACGAGGCGCAGATACGCAGTATTTT. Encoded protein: CASSLGLARGADTQYF.

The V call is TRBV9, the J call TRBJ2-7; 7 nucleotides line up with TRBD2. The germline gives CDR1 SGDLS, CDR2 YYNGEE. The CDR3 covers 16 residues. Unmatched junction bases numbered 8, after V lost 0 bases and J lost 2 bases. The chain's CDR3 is CASSVVPGGTTYEQYF. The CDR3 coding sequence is TGTGCCAGCAGCGTAGTCCCGGGAGGAACAACCTACGAGCAGTACTTC.

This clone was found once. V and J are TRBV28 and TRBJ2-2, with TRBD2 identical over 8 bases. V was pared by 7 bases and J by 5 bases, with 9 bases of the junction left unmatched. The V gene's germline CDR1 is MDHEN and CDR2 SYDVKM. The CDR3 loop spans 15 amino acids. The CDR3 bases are TGTGCCAGCAACCCCGGGACTAGAAGGACCGGGGAGCTGTTTTTT. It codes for CASNPGTRRTGELFF.

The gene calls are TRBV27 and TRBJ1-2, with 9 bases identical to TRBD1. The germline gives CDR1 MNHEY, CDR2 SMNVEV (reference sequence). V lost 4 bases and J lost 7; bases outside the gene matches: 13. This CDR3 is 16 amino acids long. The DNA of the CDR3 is TGTGCCAGCAGTTCACGTAACCGGGACAGGGAGGTTGGCTACACCTTC. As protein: CASSSRNRDREVGYTF.

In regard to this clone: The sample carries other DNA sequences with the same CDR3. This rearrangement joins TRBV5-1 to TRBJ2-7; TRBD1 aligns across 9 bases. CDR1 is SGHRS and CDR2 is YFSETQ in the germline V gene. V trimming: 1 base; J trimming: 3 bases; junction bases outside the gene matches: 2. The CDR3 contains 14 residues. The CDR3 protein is CASSLTGGLYEQYF. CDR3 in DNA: TGCGCCAGCAGCTTGACAGGGGGCCTCTACGAGCAGTACTTC. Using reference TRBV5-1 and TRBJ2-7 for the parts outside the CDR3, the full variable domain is KAGVTQTPRYLIKTRGQQVTLSCSPISGHRSVSWYQQTPGQGLQFLFEYFSETQRNKGNFPGRFSGRQFSNSRSEMNVSTLELGDSALYLCASSLTGGLYEQYFGPGTRLTVT.

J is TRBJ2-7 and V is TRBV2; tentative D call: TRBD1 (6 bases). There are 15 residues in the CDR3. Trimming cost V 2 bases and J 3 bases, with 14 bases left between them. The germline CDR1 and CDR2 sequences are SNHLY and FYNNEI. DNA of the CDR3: TGTGCCAGCAGTGAATCGGGACAAGGTGGCTACGAGCAGTACTTC. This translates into CASSESGQGGYEQYF.